This T cell receptor beta chain was identified in a study of shared clonotypes between healthy human individuals (TCRdb year 2020). For the study in its entirety: The cohort included three men and a couple of women between 18 and 49 years of age. For each donor, three plates each were used for CD4 naive and CD4 memory, two plates were used for CD8 naive, and one plate was used for CD8 memory. Blood TCR repertoires of five healthy adults were deeply sequenced to estimate repertoire size and the extent of clonotype sharing between individuals. Between about 0.8 and 9.5 billion PBMCs per donor were obtained by leukapheresis. To increase sequencing depth and limit assay-specific biases, TCR repertoire library preparation and sequencing were carried out by different laboratories using diverse techniques. Points the paper makes about the study in general: Naive subsets generally had larger estimated clonotype richness than memory subsets did. Pairwise subsampling indicated that sequencing depth was expected to affect the degree of clonotype sharing among donors. The genetic and exposure-history diversity represented was limited by the small number of donors. Compared with non-shared clonotypes, clonotypes shared by all four sorted-subset donors had higher generation probabilities. Only blood was sampled, and tissue TCR repertoires likely differ from those in blood. Across four donors, approximately 4.6% of naive CD4, roughly 3.5% of naive CD8, 2% to 2.5% of memory CD4, and approximately 0.42% of memory CD8 clonotypes were shared. Even with the large sequencing depth, rarefaction of the sorted-subset datasets indicated that sequencing was incomplete.

Note on this clone: The target of this receptor is not known. Qualities for individual bases were not recorded, and no much larger clone is one base off.

TCR CDR3 regions were amplified from genomic DNA by multiplex PCR using the deep immunoSEQ assay. Extracted genomic DNA from each cell subset was spread evenly across all wells of several immunoSEQ 96-well plates, with each plate serving as a replicate. For sorted subsets, about 0.2 ug genomic DNA, equal to tens of thousands of T cell genomes, was loaded into each replicate PCR. Purified libraries were quantified with a Qubit 3.0 fluorometer, sized on a Bioanalyzer 2100, and re-quantified with the KAPA Library Quantification kit. Every immunoSEQ 96-well plate was sequenced on a dedicated single-read 150-cycle Illumina NextSeq 550 flow cell. The authors' pipeline ran thus. The immunoSEQ output contained only junctional sequences without quality scores, so filtering could not match that applied to full-length reads. To assign V/J genes and CDR3, sequences were annotated against IMGT germline references using PyIR, a Python wrapper for IgBLAST v1.9. Reads were filtered out if the reads had weak V/J assignments (E-value above 1e-6), no CDR3, stop codons, out-of-frame junctions, or ambiguous translated residues. V3J clonotypes were defined as sequences sharing the same inferred V gene, J gene, and CDR3 amino acid sequence. To compute the percentage overlap between repertoires, the number of shared unique clonotypes was divided by the size of the smaller repertoire. RTK rarefaction, the Chao1 estimator, and Recon v2.1 estimates of unobserved clonotypes were used to assess repertoire richness. Generation probabilities were computed with OLGA for all TCRbeta clonotypes obtained by the gDNA method from four donors. This is the immuneACCESS table as TCRdb keeps it, with only in-frame sequences that have V and J called. A part of the clones is gone; compared with another copy, unresolved V genes explain less than half, and the rest is unexplained. V and J calls and clone size follow that table, whereas D and trimming were derived from the DNA. Across this sample there are a few million clones, with more than 85% seen only once. The top ten constitute around 0.4% of the sample.

Taken from cysteine to phenylalanine, the CDR3 has 13 residues. Of the read, only the CDR3 DNA is kept; its 39 bases are in frame from base 1. The germline V gene provides CDR1 SGHTA and CDR2 FQGTGA. V ends up 5 bases short and J 5 bases short, with an unmatched junction base count of 5. The donors were healthy, HIV-negative adults with no recently reported acute infections or vaccinations. Every donor was a Caucasian adult living in Nashville, Tennessee, USA. CD4+ T cells were enriched by magnetic negative selection; naive cells were then positively selected on CD45RA, and the negative fraction formed the memory subset. Blood was collected by leukapheresis, and PBMCs were isolated by Ficoll-Histopaque density gradient centrifugation and then cryopreserved in liquid nitrogen vapor phase. Analytical flow cytometry was used to check the purity and quantity of each magnetically sorted T cell population. From each sorted fraction, genomic DNA was isolated and quantified by UV absorbance on a Nanodrop 2000c.

This receptor was taken from a man aged 18-30 years in good health. Some clones in this sample may be carry-over from other donors' samples. The sample taken for sequencing was naive CD4+ T cells from PBMCs. The intended sense of this specimen's cell subset or site label: CD45RA+ positively selected. The sequence joins TRBV7-3 to TRBJ2-7, with 8 bases in between that match TRBD1. CDR3 loop: CASSRTGSDEQYF. The DNA sequence reads TGTGCCAGCAGCCGGACAGGGAGCGACGAGCAGTACTTC.